This TCR beta chain was identified during a study of T cells in localized non-small cell lung cancer. Only in-frame clones appear in the TCRdb table, and some are missing; sequencing was by immunoSEQ multiplex PCR. The sample includes over 40,000 clones, roughly 88% seen only once; the top ten take roughly 17%. As regards this clone: Its antigen is unknown.

Study conclusions and caveats: Uninvolved adjacent lung had more T cell clonality than any other tissue, topping tumor. Appearances in adjacent lung were noted for a median about 50 of the top 100 tumor clones.

This CDR3 contains 18 residues. CDR1 and CDR2 (germline): SEHNR, FQNEAQ (reference sequence). Trimming took off 1 base at V and 0 bases at J, with 15 bases between the two ends. The chain joins TRBV7-9 to TRBJ1-4, with D tentatively TRBD1 (5 bases). This receptor was taken from a man aged 40 to 75 with stage III lung adenocarcinoma. Sequencing used peripheral blood mononuclear cells, obtained before any cancer treatment. The CDR3 nucleotides are TGTGCCAGCAGCTTAGGATGGGAGGGACTTGCAACTAATGAAAAACTGTTTTTT. It translates to CASSLGWEGLATNEKLFF.